This T cell receptor beta chain was recovered during a study of regulatory T cells in long-lasting Graves disease. The CDR3 extends over 15 amino acids. Trimming shortened V by 6 bases and J by 7 bases, and 18 bases separated the two germline ends. CDR1 and CDR2 (germline): LNHDA, SQIVND (reference sequence). Time point specified: newly diagnosed GD, antithyroid drugs for less than 3 months. PBMCs were the source of the RNA used for TCR sequencing. In building TCR beta libraries, iRepertoire HTBI primers were used together with Arm-PCR of CDR3 regions. TCRdb reanalysed the multiplex PCR reads using MiXCR and keeps one entry per CDR3 protein. Of about 620,000 distinct CDR3 sequences in the sample, about 15% were seen once. The study, taken as a whole, reports: Persistent disease preferred TRBV28, TRBJ1-2 and TRBJ2-5; new disease, TRBV20-1 and TRBJ2-1.

On this clonotype: The antigen remains unidentified.

The same sample was also used in a study of T cells in Graves' hyperthyroidism and ophthalmopathy.

The source of this sequence is a woman aged 25 to 39 with Graves disease. The sample in question was peripheral blood mononuclear cells (PBMCs), obtained at new diagnosis, from a patient treated with antithyroid drugs. The genes are TRBV19 and TRBJ1-4, with D uncertain. The CDR3: CASRIDLSGSEKLFF. The DNA of the CDR3 is TGTGCCAGTAGAATTGACCTGTCCGGAAGTGAAAAACTGTTTTTT.